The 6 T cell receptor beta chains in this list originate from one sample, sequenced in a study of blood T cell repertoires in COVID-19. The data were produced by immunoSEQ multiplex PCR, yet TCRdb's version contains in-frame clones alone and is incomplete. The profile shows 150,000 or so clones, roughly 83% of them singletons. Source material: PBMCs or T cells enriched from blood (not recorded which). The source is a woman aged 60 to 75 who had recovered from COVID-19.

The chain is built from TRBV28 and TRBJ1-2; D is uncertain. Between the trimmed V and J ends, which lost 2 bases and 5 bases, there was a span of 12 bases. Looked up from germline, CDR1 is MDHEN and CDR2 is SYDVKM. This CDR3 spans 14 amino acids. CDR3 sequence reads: CASSLGAGLYGYTF. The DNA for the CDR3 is TGTGCCAGCAGTTTAGGCGCAGGCTTATATGGCTACACCTTC.

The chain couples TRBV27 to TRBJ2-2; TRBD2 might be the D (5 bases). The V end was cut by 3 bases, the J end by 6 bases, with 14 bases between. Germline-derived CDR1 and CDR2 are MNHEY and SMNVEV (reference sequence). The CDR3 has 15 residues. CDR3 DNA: TGTGCCAGCAGTTTCGTACGGCTGGACTCCGGGGAGCTGTTTTTT. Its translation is CASSFVRLDSGELFF.

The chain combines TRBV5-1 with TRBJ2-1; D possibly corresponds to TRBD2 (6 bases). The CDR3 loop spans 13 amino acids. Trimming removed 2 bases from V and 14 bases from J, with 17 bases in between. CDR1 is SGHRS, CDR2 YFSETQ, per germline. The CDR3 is CASSFPGREVKFF. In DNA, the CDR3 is TGCGCCAGCAGCTTTCCAGGAAGGGAGGTGAAGTTCTTC.

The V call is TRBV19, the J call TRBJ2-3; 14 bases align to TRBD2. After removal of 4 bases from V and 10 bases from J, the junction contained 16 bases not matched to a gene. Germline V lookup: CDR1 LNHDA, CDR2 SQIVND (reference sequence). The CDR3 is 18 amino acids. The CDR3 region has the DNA TGTGCCAGTAGTACCACGACTAGCGGGAGGGCCTTACCCAGTGCGCAGTATTTT. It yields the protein CASSTTTSGRALPSAQYF.

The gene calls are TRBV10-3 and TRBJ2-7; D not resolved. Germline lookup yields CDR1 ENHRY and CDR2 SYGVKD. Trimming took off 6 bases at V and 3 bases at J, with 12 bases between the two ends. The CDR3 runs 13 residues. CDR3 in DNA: TGTGCCATCAGCTCGGCGGTCGGCTACGAGCAGTACTTC. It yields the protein CAISSAVGYEQYF.

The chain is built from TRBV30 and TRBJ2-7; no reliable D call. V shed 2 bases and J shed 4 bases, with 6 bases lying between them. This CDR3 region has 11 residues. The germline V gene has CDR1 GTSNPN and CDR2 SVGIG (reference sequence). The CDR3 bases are TGTGCCTGGAGTTCTTATTACGAGCAGTACTTC. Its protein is CAWSSYYEQYF.